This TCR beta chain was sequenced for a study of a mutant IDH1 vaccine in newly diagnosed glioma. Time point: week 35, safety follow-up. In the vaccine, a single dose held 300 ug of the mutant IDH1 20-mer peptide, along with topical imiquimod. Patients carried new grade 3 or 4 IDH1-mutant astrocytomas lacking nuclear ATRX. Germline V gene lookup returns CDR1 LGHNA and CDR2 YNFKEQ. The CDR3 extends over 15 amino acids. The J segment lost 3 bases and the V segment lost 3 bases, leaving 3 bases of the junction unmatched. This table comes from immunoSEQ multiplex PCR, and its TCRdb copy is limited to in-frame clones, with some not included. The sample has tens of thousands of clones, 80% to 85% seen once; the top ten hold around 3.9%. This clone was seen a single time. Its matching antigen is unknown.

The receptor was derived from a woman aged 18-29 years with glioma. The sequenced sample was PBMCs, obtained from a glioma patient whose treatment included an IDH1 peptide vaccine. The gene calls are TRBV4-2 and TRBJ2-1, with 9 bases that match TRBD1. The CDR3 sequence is CASSQTGGNYNEQFF. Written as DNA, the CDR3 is TGTGCCAGCAGCCAGACAGGGGGGAACTACAATGAGCAGTTCTTC.